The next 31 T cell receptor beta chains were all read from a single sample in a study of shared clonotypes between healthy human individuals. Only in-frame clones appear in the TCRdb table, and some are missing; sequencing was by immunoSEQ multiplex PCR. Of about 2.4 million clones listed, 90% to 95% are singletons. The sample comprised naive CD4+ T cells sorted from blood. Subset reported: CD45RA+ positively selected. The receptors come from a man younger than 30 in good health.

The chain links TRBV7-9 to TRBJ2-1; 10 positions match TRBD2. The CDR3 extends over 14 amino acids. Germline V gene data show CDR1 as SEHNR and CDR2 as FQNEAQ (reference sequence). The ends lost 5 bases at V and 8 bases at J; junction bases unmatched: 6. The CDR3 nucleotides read TGTGCCAGCAGCCTAAAGCGGGAGGGGTATGAGCAGTTCTTC. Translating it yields CASSLKREGYEQFF.

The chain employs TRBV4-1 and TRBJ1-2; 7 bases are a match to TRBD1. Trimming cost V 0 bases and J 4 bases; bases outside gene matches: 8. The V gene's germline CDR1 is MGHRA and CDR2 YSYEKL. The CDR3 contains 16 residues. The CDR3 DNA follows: TGCGCCAGCAGCCAAGAACGACAGGGTGGGGGCTATGGCTACACCTTC. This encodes CASSQERQGGGYGYTF.

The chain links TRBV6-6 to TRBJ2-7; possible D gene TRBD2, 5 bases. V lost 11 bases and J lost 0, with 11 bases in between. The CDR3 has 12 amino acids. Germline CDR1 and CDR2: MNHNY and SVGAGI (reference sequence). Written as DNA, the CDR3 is TGTGCCGTATCGGGGAGCTCCTACGAGCAGTACTTC. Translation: CAVSGSSYEQYF.

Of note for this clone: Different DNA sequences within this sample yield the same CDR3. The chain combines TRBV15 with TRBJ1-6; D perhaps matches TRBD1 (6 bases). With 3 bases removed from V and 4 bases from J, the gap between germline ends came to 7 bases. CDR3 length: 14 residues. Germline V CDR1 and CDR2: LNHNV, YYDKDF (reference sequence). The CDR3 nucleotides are TGTGCCACCAGCAGGGACAGTTATAATTCACCCCTCCACTTT. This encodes CATSRDSYNSPLHF.

The CDR3 DNA is TGTGCCAGCAGCTCCGGCCTCCATGAGCAGTTCTTC. Translating it yields CASSSGLHEQFF. The chain recombines TRBV7-3 with TRBJ2-1; D not certain. Germline V gene data show CDR1 as SGHTA and CDR2 as FQGTGA. The V gene lost 4 bases and the J gene lost 8 bases, with 9 bases spanning the gap. This CDR3 region has 12 residues.

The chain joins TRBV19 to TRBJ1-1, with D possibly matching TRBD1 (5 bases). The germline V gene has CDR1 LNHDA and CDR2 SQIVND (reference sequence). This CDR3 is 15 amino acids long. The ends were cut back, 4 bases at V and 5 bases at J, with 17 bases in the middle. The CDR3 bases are TGTGCCAGTAGTACCCCGGGAGGGGTATATACTGAAGCTTTCTTT. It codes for CASSTPGGVYTEAFF.

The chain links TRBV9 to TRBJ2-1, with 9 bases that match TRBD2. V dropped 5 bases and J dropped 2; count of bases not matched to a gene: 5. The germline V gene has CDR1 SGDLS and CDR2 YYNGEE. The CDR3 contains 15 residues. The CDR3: CASSLLAGTYNEQFF. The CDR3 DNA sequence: TGTGCCAGCAGTCTCCTAGCGGGGACCTACAATGAGCAGTTCTTC.

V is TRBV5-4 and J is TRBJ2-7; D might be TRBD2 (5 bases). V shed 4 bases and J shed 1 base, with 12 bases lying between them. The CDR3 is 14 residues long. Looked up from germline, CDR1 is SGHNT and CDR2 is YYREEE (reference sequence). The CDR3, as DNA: TGTGCCAGCAGCGCTGAGTCGGGATCCTACGAGCAGTACTTC. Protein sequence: CASSAESGSYEQYF.

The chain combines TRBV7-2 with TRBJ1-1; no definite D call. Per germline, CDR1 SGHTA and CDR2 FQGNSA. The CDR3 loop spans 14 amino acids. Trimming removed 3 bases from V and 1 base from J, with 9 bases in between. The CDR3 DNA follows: TGTGCCAGCAGCTTCAAAGGGAGGAACACTGAAGCTTTCTTT. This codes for CASSFKGRNTEAFF.

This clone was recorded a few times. DNA of the CDR3: TGTGCCAGCAGCTTAGGGGCAGGGGGCGCGGATCAGCCCCAGCATTTT. Its protein product is CASSLGAGGADQPQHF. V gene TRBV7-6 combines with J gene TRBJ1-5; TRBD1 matches 8 bases. This CDR3 comprises 16 residues. Trimming at V came to 1 base and at J to 5 bases, leaving 7 bases not matched to a gene. The germline gives CDR1 SGHVS, CDR2 FNYEAQ.

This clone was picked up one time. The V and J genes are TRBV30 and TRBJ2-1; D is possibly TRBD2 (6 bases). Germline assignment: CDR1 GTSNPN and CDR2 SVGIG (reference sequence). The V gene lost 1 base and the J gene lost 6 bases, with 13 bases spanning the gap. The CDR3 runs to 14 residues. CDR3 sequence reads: CAWSAGTGLNEQFF. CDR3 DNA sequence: TGTGCCTGGAGTGCCGGGACTGGACTCAATGAGCAGTTCTTC.

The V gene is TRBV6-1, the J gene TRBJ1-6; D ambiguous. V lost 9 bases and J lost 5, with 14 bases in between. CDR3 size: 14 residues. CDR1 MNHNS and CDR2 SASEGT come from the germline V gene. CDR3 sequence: CARIAGSNNSPLHF. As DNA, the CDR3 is TGTGCCAGGATTGCCGGGTCCAATAATTCACCCCTCCACTTT.

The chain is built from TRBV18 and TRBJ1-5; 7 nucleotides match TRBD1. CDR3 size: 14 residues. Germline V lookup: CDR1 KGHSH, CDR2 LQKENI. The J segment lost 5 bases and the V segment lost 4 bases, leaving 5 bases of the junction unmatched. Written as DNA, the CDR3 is TGTGCCAGCTCACAGACAGGGTCCGATCAGCCCCAGCATTTT. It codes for CASSQTGSDQPQHF.

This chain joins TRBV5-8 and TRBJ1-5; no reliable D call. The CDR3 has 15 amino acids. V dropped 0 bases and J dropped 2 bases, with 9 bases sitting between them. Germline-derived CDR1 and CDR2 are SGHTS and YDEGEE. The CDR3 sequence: CASSLGVSGNQPQHF. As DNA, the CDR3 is TGTGCCAGCAGCTTGGGCGTTTCGGGCAATCAGCCCCAGCATTTT.

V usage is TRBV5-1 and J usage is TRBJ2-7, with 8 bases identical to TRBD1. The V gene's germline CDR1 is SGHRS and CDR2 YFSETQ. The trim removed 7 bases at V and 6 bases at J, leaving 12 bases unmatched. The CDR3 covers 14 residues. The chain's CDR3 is CASGSSGTGSEQYF. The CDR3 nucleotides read TGCGCCAGCGGTTCCTCCGGGACAGGCAGCGAGCAGTACTTC.

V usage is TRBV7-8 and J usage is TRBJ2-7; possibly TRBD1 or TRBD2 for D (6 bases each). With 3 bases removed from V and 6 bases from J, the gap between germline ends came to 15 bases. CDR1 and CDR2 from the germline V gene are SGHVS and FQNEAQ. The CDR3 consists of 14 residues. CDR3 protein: CASSFLGGFSEQYF. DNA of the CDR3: TGTGCCAGCAGCTTCCTAGGGGGGTTCTCCGAGCAGTACTTC. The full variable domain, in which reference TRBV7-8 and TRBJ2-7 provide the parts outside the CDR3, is GAGVSQSPRYKVAKRGQDVALRCDPISGHVSLFWYQQALGQGPEFLTYFQNEAQLDKSGLPSDRFFAERPEGSVSTLKIQRTQQEDSAVYLCASSFLGGFSEQYFGPGTRLTVT.

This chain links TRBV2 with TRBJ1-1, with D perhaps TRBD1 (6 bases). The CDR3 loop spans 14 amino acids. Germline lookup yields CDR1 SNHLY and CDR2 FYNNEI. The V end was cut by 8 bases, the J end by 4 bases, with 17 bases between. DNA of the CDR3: TGTGCCAGCTCCGCGGGGGGCTTTGGCACTGAAGCTTTCTTT. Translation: CASSAGGFGTEAFF. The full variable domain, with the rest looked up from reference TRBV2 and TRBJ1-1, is EPEVTQTPSHQVTQMGQEVILRCVPISNHLYFYWYRQILGQKVEFLVSFYNNEISEKSEIFDDQFSVERPDGSNFTLKIRSTKLEDSAMYFCASSAGGFGTEAFFGQGTRLTVV.

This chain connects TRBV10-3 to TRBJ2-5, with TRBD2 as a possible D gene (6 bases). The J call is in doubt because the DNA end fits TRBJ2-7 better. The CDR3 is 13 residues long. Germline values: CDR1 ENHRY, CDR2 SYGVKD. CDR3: CAISPEGYGEQYF. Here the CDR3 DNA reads TGTGCCATCAGTCCGGAGGGATATGGCGAGCAGTACTTC.

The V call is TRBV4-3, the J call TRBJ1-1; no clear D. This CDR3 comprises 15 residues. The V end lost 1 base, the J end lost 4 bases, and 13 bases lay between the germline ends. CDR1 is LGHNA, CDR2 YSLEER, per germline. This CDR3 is CASSQGWREGTEAFF. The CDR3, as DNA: TGCGCCAGCAGCCAAGGCTGGAGGGAGGGCACTGAAGCTTTCTTT.

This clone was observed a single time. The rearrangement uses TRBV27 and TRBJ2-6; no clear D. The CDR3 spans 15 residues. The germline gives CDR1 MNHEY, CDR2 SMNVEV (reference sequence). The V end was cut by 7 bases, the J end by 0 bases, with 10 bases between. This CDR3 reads CASKDGHSGANVLTF. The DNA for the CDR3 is TGTGCCAGCAAAGACGGCCACTCTGGGGCCAACGTCCTGACTTTC. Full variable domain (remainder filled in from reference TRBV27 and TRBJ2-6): EAQVTQNPRYLITVTGKKLTVTCSQNMNHEYMSWYRQDPGLGLRQIYYSMNVEVTDKGDVPEGYKVSRKEKRNFPLILESPSPNQTSLYFCASKDGHSGANVLTFGAGSRLTVL.

Written as DNA, the CDR3 is TGCAGCGTAACCAGAGGGGGGGGACAGTACTTC. Translated: CSVTRGGGQYF. The V call is TRBV29-1, the J call TRBJ2-7; tentatively, D is TRBD2 (7 bases). Trimming shortened V by 6 bases and J by 10 bases, and 16 bases separated the two germline ends. This CDR3 has 11 residues. CDR1 and CDR2 from the germline V gene are SQVTM and ANQGSEA.

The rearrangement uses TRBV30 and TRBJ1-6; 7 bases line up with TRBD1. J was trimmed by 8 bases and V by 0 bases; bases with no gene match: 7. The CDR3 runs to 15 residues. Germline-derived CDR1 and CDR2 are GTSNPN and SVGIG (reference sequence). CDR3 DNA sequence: TGTGCCTGGAGTGTCTCGGACAGGAGTGATTCACCCCTCCACTTT. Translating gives CAWSVSDRSDSPLHF.

CDR3 DNA: TGTGCCAGCAGACCCGGACAGGGGTCCCTGAACACTGAAGCTTTCTTT. It translates to CASRPGQGSLNTEAFF. The chain uses TRBV11-2 and TRBJ1-1, with 9 bases lining up with TRBD1. Germline lookup yields CDR1 SGHAT and CDR2 FQNNGV. J gave up 0 bases and V 6 bases, and 8 bases lay outside the gene matches. This CDR3 contains 16 residues.

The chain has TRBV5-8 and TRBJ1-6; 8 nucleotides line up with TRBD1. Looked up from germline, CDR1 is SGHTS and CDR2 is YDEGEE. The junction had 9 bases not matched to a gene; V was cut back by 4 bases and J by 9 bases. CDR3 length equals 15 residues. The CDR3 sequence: CASSPGGAESSPLHF. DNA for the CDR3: TGTGCCAGCAGCCCAGGGGGCGCGGAGAGTTCACCCCTCCACTTT.

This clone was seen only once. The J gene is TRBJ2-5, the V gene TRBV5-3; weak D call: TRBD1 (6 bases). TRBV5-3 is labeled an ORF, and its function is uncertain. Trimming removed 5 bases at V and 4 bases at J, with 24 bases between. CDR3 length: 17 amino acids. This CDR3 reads CARSPRSIQGAGETQYF. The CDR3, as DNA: TGTGCCAGAAGTCCTAGGAGTATACAGGGAGCAGGAGAGACCCAGTACTTC.

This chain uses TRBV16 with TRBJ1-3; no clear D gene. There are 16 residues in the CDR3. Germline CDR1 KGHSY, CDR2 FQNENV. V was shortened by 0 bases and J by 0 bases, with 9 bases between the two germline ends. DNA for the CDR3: TGTGCCAGCAGCCAATCGGGCAGGCCCTCTGGAAACACCATATATTTT. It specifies CASSQSGRPSGNTIYF.

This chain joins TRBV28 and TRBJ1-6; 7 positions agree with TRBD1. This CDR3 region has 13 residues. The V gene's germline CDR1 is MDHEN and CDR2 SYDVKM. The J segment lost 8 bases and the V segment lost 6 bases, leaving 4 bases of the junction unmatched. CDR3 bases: TGTGCCAGCAGGACAGGGATAGATTCACCCCTCCACTTT. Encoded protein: CASRTGIDSPLHF.

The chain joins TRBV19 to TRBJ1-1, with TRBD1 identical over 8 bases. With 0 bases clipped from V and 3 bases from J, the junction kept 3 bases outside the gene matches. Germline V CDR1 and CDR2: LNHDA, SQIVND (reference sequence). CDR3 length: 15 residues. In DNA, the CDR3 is TGTGCCAGTAGTATAGACCCAGGGGGCGACACTGAAGCTTTCTTT. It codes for CASSIDPGGDTEAFF. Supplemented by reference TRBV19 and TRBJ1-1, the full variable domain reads DGGITQSPKYLFRKEGQNVTLSCEQNLNHDAMYWYRQDPGQGLRLIYYSQIVNDFQKGDIAEGYSVSREKKESFPLTVTSAQKNPTAFYLCASSIDPGGDTEAFFGQGTRLTVV.

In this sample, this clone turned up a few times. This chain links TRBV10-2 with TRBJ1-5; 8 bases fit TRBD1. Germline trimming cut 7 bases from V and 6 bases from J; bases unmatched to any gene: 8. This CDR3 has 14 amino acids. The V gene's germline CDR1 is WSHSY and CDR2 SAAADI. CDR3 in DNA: TGCGCCAGCACGCAGGGGGCAGGGGGTCAGCCCCAGCATTTT. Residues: CASTQGAGGQPQHF.

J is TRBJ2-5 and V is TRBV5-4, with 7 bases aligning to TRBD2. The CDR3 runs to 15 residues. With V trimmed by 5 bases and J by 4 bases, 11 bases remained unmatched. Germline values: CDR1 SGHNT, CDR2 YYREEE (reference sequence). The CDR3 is CASSLEERGGETQYF. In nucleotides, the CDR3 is TGTGCCAGCAGTCTAGAGGAGCGGGGTGGAGAGACCCAGTACTTC.

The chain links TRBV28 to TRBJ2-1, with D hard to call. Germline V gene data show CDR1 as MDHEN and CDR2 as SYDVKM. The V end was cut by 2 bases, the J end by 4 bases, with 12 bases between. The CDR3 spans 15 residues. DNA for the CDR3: TGTGCCAGCAGTTTACCGCCGGTCTGGTACAATGAGCAGTTCTTC. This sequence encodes CASSLPPVWYNEQFF.